The clone carrying this T cell receptor beta chain occurred a few times. The CDR3 covers 13 residues. CDR1 MNHNS and CDR2 SASEGT come from the germline V gene. Trimming removed 3 bases from V and 0 bases from J, with 5 bases in between. This record belongs to a study of cytomegalovirus exposure and HLA in healthy donors. PCR involved 60 Vbeta and 13 Jbeta primers. Measured with immunoSEQ multiplex PCR; TCRdb has only the in-frame clones, and not every one. Of 250,000 or so clones in the sample, around 90% are singletons; the top ten hold about 1.5%. The source of this sequence is a girl aged 2-10 years in good health and CMV-seronegative. The rearrangement uses TRBV6-1 and TRBJ1-1; D unclear. Sequencing input: PBMCs. The CDR3 DNA reads as TGTGCCAGCAGTGAGAGCCTGAACACTGAAGCTTTCTTT. It specifies CASSESLNTEAFF.